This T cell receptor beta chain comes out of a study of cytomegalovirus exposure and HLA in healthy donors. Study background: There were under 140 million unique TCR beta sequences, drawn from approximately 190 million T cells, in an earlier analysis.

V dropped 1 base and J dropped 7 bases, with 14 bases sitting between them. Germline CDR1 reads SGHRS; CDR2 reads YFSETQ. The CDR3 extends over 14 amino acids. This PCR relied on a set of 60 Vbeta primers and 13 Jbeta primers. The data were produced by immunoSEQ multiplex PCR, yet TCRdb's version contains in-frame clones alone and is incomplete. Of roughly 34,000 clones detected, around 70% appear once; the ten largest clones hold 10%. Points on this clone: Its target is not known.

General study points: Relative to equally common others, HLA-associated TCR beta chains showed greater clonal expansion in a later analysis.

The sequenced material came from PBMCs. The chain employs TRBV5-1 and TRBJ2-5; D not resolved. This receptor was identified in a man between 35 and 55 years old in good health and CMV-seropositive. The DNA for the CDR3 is TGCGCCAGCAGCTTGAATGTTGTCCCAGGGACCCAGTACTTC. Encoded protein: CASSLNVVPGTQYF.